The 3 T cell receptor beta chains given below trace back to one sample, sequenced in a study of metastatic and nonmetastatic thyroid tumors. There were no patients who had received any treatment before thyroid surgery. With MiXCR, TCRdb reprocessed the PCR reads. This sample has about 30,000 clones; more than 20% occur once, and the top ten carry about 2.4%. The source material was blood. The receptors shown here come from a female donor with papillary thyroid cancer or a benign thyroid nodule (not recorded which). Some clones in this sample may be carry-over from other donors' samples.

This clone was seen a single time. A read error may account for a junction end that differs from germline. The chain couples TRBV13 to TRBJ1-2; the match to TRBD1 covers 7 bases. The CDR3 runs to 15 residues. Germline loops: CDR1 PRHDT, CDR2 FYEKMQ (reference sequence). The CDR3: CASSLDGTGAYGSTF. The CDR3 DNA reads TGTGCCAGCAGCTTAGATGGTACAGGGGCGTATGGCTCCACCTTC.

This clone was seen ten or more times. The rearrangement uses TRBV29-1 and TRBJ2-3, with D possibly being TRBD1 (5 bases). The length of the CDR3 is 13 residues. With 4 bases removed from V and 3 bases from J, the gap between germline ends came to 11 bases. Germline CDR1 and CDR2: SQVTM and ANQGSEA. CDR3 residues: CSVGGRATDTQYF. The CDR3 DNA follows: TGCAGCGTTGGCGGCAGGGCGACAGATACGCAGTATTTT.

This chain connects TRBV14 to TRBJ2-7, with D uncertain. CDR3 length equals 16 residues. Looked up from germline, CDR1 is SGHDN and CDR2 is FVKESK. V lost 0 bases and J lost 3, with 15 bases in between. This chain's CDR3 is CASSQEIYSRGYEQYF. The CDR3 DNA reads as TGTGCCAGCAGCCAAGAAATTTACTCGAGAGGCTACGAGCAGTACTTC.